These T cell receptor beta chains were read from a single sample in a study of T cell responses to AZD1222 COVID-19 vaccine. Sequencing used immunoSEQ multiplex PCR; TCRdb keeps in-frame clones, though not all of them. Of approximately 150,000 clones listed, 92% were seen once; the top ten hold roughly 4.3%. The sample here was peripheral blood, taken on day 0 of MenACWY control vaccination. These receptor sequences come from an adult in good health. CDR3s include the opening cysteine and the closing phenylalanine or tryptophan. Each record gives: CDR3 protein, CDR3 DNA, V gene, J gene, clone size, D gene. D genes are given only for firm matches. Only some rows state a clone size, as once, few, many or a class for expanded clones.

CASSQDDGKGEAFF	TGTGCCAGCAGCCAAGATGACGGGAAGGGGGAAGCTTTCTTT	TRBV4-2	TRBJ1-1	NA	NA
CASKGQGGNSPLHF	TGTGCCAGCAAAGGACAGGGGGGTAATTCACCCCTCCACTTT	TRBV6-5	TRBJ1-6	NA	TRBD1
CASKQISSGANVLTF	TGCGCCAGCAAACAGATTTCCTCTGGGGCCAACGTCCTGACTTTC	TRBV5-1	TRBJ2-6	NA	NA
CASSPPTESYGYTF	TGTGCCAGCTCACCACCGACGGAATCCTATGGCTACACCTTC	TRBV18	TRBJ1-2	NA	NA
CSATTGGAGNQPQHF	TGCAGCGCAACCACAGGGGGCGCGGGCAATCAGCCCCAGCATTTT	TRBV29-1	TRBJ1-5	NA	TRBD1
CASSRDTGREQYF	TGTGCCAGCAGCCGGGACACGGGGAGGGAGCAGTACTTC	TRBV12-3/TRBV12-4	TRBJ2-7	few	NA
CASRLTGGTEAFF	TGTGCCAGCAGGCTCACCGGGGGCACTGAAGCTTTCTTT	TRBV27	TRBJ1-1	NA	NA
CASSPLPRASNQPQHF	TGTGCCAGCTCACCACTTCCCAGGGCCTCTAATCAGCCCCAGCATTTT	TRBV18	TRBJ1-5	NA	NA
CASSPEGQGYQPQHF	TGCGCCAGCAGCCCGGAGGGACAGGGGTATCAGCCCCAGCATTTT	TRBV5-1	TRBJ1-5	NA	TRBD1
CASSLVLQGLGSPLHF	TGTGCCAGCAGCTTAGTACTCCAGGGCTTGGGTTCACCCCTCCACTTT	TRBV7-2	TRBJ1-6	NA	NA
CASRTTGSGGNTIYF	TGTGCCAGCAGGACCACAGGGTCGGGGGGAAACACCATATATTTT	TRBV6-5	TRBJ1-3	NA	NA
CAWSVEETQYF	TGTGCCTGGAGTGTGGAAGAGACCCAGTACTTC	TRBV30	TRBJ2-5	NA	NA
CASSPDSGRNTEAFF	TGTGCCAGCTCACCAGACAGCGGGAGGAACACTGAAGCTTTCTTT	TRBV18	TRBJ1-1	NA	NA
CASKDEYEQYF	TGTGCCAGCAAGGACGAGTACGAGCAGTACTTC	TRBV2	TRBJ2-7	NA	NA
CASNRASQPQHF	TGTGCCAGCAACAGGGCCAGTCAGCCCCAGCATTTT	TRBV28	TRBJ1-5	NA	NA
CATSGQGRNEQFF	TGCGCCACCAGCGGACAGGGACGGAATGAGCAGTTCTTC	TRBV4-1	TRBJ2-1	NA	TRBD1
CASGQHYNEQFF	TGTGCCTCGGGACAGCATTACAATGAGCAGTTCTTC	TRBV10-3	TRBJ2-1	NA	TRBD1
CASSSLEEANYGYTF	TGTGCCAGCAGCTCTTTGGAGGAAGCTAACTATGGCTACACCTTC	TRBV11-1	TRBJ1-2	NA	NA
CSVRQGDIQYF	TGCAGCGTTCGACAAGGAGACATTCAGTACTTC	TRBV29-1	TRBJ2-4	NA	NA
CASSMGLGYEQFF	TGTGCCAGTAGTATGGGGTTGGGTTATGAGCAGTTCTTC	TRBV19	TRBJ2-1	NA	NA
CASSPQSQNTEAFF	TGTGCCAGCAGCCCCCAGAGCCAGAACACTGAAGCTTTCTTT	TRBV5-4	TRBJ1-1	NA	NA
CAISAGGTNTGELFF	TGTGCCATCTCGGCGGGAGGGACGAACACCGGGGAGCTGTTTTTT	TRBV10-3	TRBJ2-2	NA	TRBD2
CASSFVSGIHNEQFF	TGTGCCAGCAGCTTCGTAAGCGGGATCCACAATGAGCAGTTCTTC	TRBV7-9	TRBJ2-1	NA	TRBD2
CASRDGQGGYEQFF	TGTGCCAGCAGGGACGGACAGGGCGGGTATGAGCAGTTCTTC	TRBV6-5	TRBJ2-1	NA	TRBD1
CATGSGTGGNQPQHF	TGTGCCACCGGGTCCGGGACAGGGGGCAATCAGCCCCAGCATTTT	TRBV24-1	TRBJ1-5	once	TRBD1
CASSSWGGGAEAFF	TGTGCCAGCAGTTCCTGGGGTGGCGGGGCTGAAGCTTTCTTT	TRBV6-2/TRBV6-3	TRBJ1-1	NA	NA
CASSYSMRSSGYGYTF	TGTGCCAGCAGTTACTCGATGAGGTCGTCAGGCTATGGCTACACCTTC	TRBV6-6	TRBJ1-2	once	NA
CASSPGWDLREKLFF	TGTGCCAGCAGCCCTGGGTGGGATTTGAGGGAAAAACTGTTTTTT	TRBV7-8	TRBJ1-4	NA	NA
CASSPTSGGVVPYEQYF	TGTGCCAGCAGCCCAACTAGCGGGGGGGTTGTTCCCTACGAGCAGTACTTC	TRBV3-1/TRBV3-2	TRBJ2-7	NA	TRBD2
CASRSTSASSYNEQFF	TGTGCCAGCAGATCGACTAGCGCCAGCTCCTACAATGAGCAGTTCTTC	TRBV7-9	TRBJ2-1	NA	TRBD2
CAPPPLKGNYGYTF	TGCGCCCCGCCCCCTTTAAAGGGTAACTATGGCTACACCTTC	TRBV10-1	TRBJ1-2	once	NA
CASSPNRGPEAFF	TGTGCCAGTAGTCCAAACCGGGGGCCTGAAGCTTTCTTT	TRBV19	TRBJ1-1	NA	NA
CASSLGVFDRGNNSPLHF	TGTGCCAGCAGCTTAGGCGTATTTGACAGGGGAAATAATTCACCCCTCCACTTT	TRBV7-2	TRBJ1-6	NA	TRBD1
CASSQAIDTEAFF	TGTGCCAGCAGCCAAGCAATCGACACTGAAGCTTTCTTT	TRBV3-1/TRBV3-2	TRBJ1-1	once	NA
CAIRPDRGLQPQHF	TGTGCCATCAGGCCCGACAGGGGGCTTCAGCCCCAGCATTTT	TRBV10-3	TRBJ1-5	few	TRBD1
CASRPQRWRNTEAFF	TGTGCCAGCAGACCACAACGGTGGAGGAACACTGAAGCTTTCTTT	TRBV28	TRBJ1-1	NA	NA
CASSVGGQALNEQFF	TGTGCCAGCAGCGTAGGGGGACAGGCCTTAAATGAGCAGTTCTTC	TRBV9	TRBJ2-1	NA	TRBD1
CASSSHRDPDYEQYF	TGTGCCAGCAGTTCTCACAGGGACCCTGACTACGAGCAGTACTTC	TRBV27	TRBJ2-7	NA	NA
CASSLDPDNEQFF	TGTGCCAGCAGCTTAGACCCGGATAATGAGCAGTTCTTC	TRBV7-8	TRBJ2-1	NA	NA
CASSLWGTGPPEAFF	TGTGCCAGCAGCTTGTGGGGGACGGGACCCCCCGAAGCTTTCTTT	TRBV7-9	TRBJ1-1	NA	NA
CASSLVLAGTGEQFF	TGTGCCAGCAGCTTAGTGCTAGCGGGAACGGGGGAGCAGTTCTTC	TRBV7-6	TRBJ2-1	once	TRBD2
CASSLEGQGAGGYTF	TGTGCCAGCAGCTTAGAAGGGCAGGGTGCAGGTGGCTACACCTTC	TRBV7-9	TRBJ1-2	NA	NA
CASSSMVRGPEAFF	TGTGCCAGCAGCTCGATGGTAAGGGGACCTGAAGCTTTCTTT	TRBV5-4	TRBJ1-1	NA	NA
CASSAGLFNQPQHF	TGTGCCAGCAGCGCCGGACTGTTCAATCAGCCCCAGCATTTT	TRBV3-1/TRBV3-2	TRBJ1-5	NA	NA
CASNTEWLPGEYSGANVLTF	TGTGCCAGCAATACCGAATGGCTTCCAGGGGAATACTCTGGGGCCAACGTCCTGACTTTC	TRBV2	TRBJ2-6	NA	NA
CASSQRGENTEAFF	TGTGCCAGCAGCCAACGGGGAGAGAACACTGAAGCTTTCTTT	TRBV3-1/TRBV3-2	TRBJ1-1	NA	NA
CASSLQRMNTEAFF	TGTGCCAGCAGCCTCCAGAGGATGAACACTGAAGCTTTCTTT	TRBV5-5	TRBJ1-1	many	NA
CASSRQGPTEAFF	TGTGCCAGCAGCAGGCAGGGTCCAACTGAAGCTTTCTTT	TRBV7-2	TRBJ1-1	NA	NA
CASSLVAGMGYEQYF	TGTGCCAGCAGCTTAGTGGCCGGGATGGGCTACGAGCAGTACTTC	TRBV7-2	TRBJ2-7	NA	NA
CASSLMTPGGSNEQFF	TGTGCCAGCAGTTTAATGACCCCGGGCGGGAGTAATGAGCAGTTCTTC	TRBV27	TRBJ2-1	NA	TRBD2
CASSFDRGGYTF	TGTGCCAGCAGCTTCGACAGGGGCGGCTACACCTTC	TRBV5-4	TRBJ1-2	once	TRBD1